Listed here are 8 T cell receptor beta chains from one sample, sequenced in a study of beta chain features in type 1 diabetes. Reverse transcription of all isolated RNA meant that expressed TCRB transcripts were sequenced. The data were produced by immunoSEQ multiplex PCR, yet TCRdb's version contains in-frame clones alone and is incomplete. The table includes 300,000 to 400,000 clones, roughly 14% detected once. No antigens are known for them. Overall study results and limits: When Type 1 diabetes patients were examined, their TCRB CDR3s proved moderately but significantly shorter in all four CD4+ subsets.

Sequenced: naive CD4+ T cells from blood. Source of these receptors: a woman under 30 with type 1 diabetes.

This clone occurred a few times. The rearrangement uses TRBV19 and TRBJ2-1; tentatively, D is TRBD1 (6 bases). Germline V gene sequence: CDR1 LNHDA, CDR2 SQIVND (reference sequence). Trimming removed 7 bases from V and 0 bases from J, with 19 bases in between. There are 17 residues in the CDR3. The CDR3: CASMRSWGQSSYNEQFF. The DNA for the CDR3 is TGTGCCAGTATGAGATCCTGGGGACAAAGCTCCTACAATGAGCAGTTCTTC.

This clone has just a few counts. The rearrangement uses TRBV30 and TRBJ1-2; TRBD1 might be the D (6 bases). Trimming removed 1 base from V and 8 bases from J, with 29 bases in between. CDR3 length: 18 residues. Germline-derived CDR1 and CDR2 are GTSNPN and SVGIG (reference sequence). The chain's CDR3 is CAWSGFSHGTSGSGGYTF. The CDR3 DNA sequence: TGTGCCTGGAGTGGTTTCTCCCACGGGACATCCGGTTCGGGGGGCTACACCTTC. Combining the CDR3 with reference TRBV30 and TRBJ1-2 gives the whole variable domain SQTIHQWPATLVQPVGSPLSLECTVEGTSNPNLYWYRQAAGRGLQLLFYSVGIGQISSEVPQNLSASRPQDRQFILSSKKLLLSDSGFYLCAWSGFSHGTSGSGGYTFGSGTRLTVV.

The chain employs TRBV30 and TRBJ2-3; D unresolved. V gave up 1 base and J gave up 7 bases, with 6 bases separating them. Germline loops: CDR1 GTSNPN, CDR2 SVGIG (reference sequence). CDR3 length: 11 amino acids. As DNA, the CDR3 is TGTGCCTGGAGTGCCCCAAATACGCAGTATTTT. It codes for CAWSAPNTQYF.

This clone has only a few counts. The chain uses TRBV19 and TRBJ1-2; weak D call: TRBD1 (6 bases). This CDR3 is built from 17 residues. Germline V CDR1 and CDR2: LNHDA, SQIVND (reference sequence). V shed 6 bases and J shed 3 bases, with 23 bases lying between them. The CDR3 DNA reads TGTGCCAGTAGGGCCCTACCGGGTCAGGGGATAGACTATGGCTACACCTTC. Protein product: CASRALPGQGIDYGYTF.

This clone was found a few times. The gene calls are TRBV9 and TRBJ2-5; 9 bases agree with TRBD2. Germline CDR1 and CDR2: SGDLS and YYNGEE. The trim removed 4 bases at V and 2 bases at J, leaving 9 bases unmatched. There are 16 residues in the CDR3. The CDR3 here is CASSPKLAGLQETQYF. In nucleotides, the CDR3 is TGTGCCAGCAGCCCAAAACTAGCGGGTCTACAAGAGACCCAGTACTTC.

The gene calls are TRBV7-2 and TRBJ2-7, with TRBD1 matching over 8 bases. The CDR3 is 15 amino acids. Per the germline V gene, CDR1 is SGHTA and CDR2 is FQGNSA. Unmatched junction bases numbered 3, after V lost 1 base and J lost 1 base. CDR3 coding DNA: TGTGCCAGCAGCTTAGTACAGGGGGAGTCCTACGAGCAGTACTTC. Encoded protein: CASSLVQGESYEQYF.

This clone was found a few times. The chain recombines TRBV5-1 with TRBJ2-7, with TRBD2 matching over 8 bases. Unmatched junction bases numbered 13, after V lost 4 bases and J lost 7 bases. The germline CDR1 and CDR2 sequences are SGHRS and YFSETQ. The CDR3 extends over 15 amino acids. The CDR3 is CASSLSREGVLEQYF. The CDR3 bases are TGCGCCAGCAGCCTAAGCCGGGAGGGAGTGCTTGAGCAGTACTTC.

The chain joins TRBV11-2 to TRBJ2-3, with 13 bases aligning to TRBD2. V lost 5 bases and J lost 8; bases outside the gene matches: 10. Germline values: CDR1 SGHAT, CDR2 FQNNGV. This CDR3 contains 16 residues. The CDR3 nucleotides are TGTGCCAGCAGCCTACGACTAGCGGGAGGAGGGGGTACGCAGTATTTT. The encoded protein is CASSLRLAGGGGTQYF.